Given below is one TCR beta chain in context. Antigen specificity is unknown. The entry originates in a study of T cell responses to AZD1222 COVID-19 vaccine. Whole-study results and caveats: Within unmutated variant regions lay the reported targets of nearly half of spike-specific TCRs. Regions 160-218 and 743-854 dominated among vaccine-associated CD4 TCRs spanning spike. Samples come after the peak T cell response, not at day 14.

The table came from immunoSEQ multiplex PCR; TCRdb's copy has only in-frame clones and leaves some out. The top ten hold approximately 1.1% of the sample, which has 120,000 or so clones, 80% to 95% seen once. CDR1 and CDR2 (germline): SNHLY, FYNNEI. With V trimmed by 4 bases and J by 2 bases, 4 bases remained unmatched. CDR3 size: 15 residues. The sample here was peripheral blood, taken on day 0 of AZD1222 vaccination. The sequence was collected from an adult in good health. This chain joins TRBV2 and TRBJ2-5, with 10 nucleotides matching TRBD2. CDR3 bases: TGTGCCAGCAGTGCCCTGACTAGCGGGCAAGAGACCCAGTACTTC. Encoded protein: CASSALTSGQETQYF.